This paragraph covers one T cell receptor (beta chain) sequence. Antigen unknown. This entry belongs to a study of identifying expanded T cells in peripheral blood. Study-level results: Technical replicates showed approximately 1.2 changed clones; two weeks roughly 16; four weeks 19. Clone count variance between two-week samples rose with total template count.

TCRdb's copy holds only in-frame clones and misses some; the assay was immunoSEQ multiplex PCR. The sample includes 100,000 or so clones, approximately 89% of them seen just once. Material: blood. The receptor was derived from a person aged 18 to 75 in good health.

CDR3 sequence (DNA): TGTGCCAGCAGTGCCCAGGGTAGTGTCGGGGAGCTGTTTTTT. It yields the protein CASSAQGSVGELFF. This rearrangement joins TRBV6-4 to TRBJ2-2; D possibly corresponds to TRBD1 (5 bases). Between the trimmed V and J ends, which lost 4 bases and 7 bases, there was a span of 13 bases. Germline V gene lookup returns CDR1 MRHNA and CDR2 SNTAGT. The CDR3 totals 14 residues.